This T cell receptor (beta chain) was identified during a study of blood T cell repertoires in COVID-19. Study details: Spain, Italy and the United States supplied samples that represented acute and convalescent COVID-19. The analysed material was cDNA or gDNA that came from T cells, B-cell-depleted T cells, or PBMCs.

Germline assignment: CDR1 LGHNA and CDR2 YNFKEQ. This CDR3 is built from 15 residues. Trimming stripped 1 base from V and 1 base from J, with 10 bases between. Seattle patients were enrolled while actively infected and followed longitudinally. Authors' processing steps: Reference gene primer amplification yielded estimated nucleated cell counts. The table came from immunoSEQ multiplex PCR; TCRdb's copy has only in-frame clones and leaves some out. V and J calls and clone size are copied from that table; D and trimming were computed from the DNA. The sample records hundreds of thousands of clones, 75% to 90% being singletons.

The specimen was peripheral blood. The receptor was isolated from a woman in her seventies with COVID-19, enrolled during active disease. The V call is TRBV4-2, the J call TRBJ2-5; D not resolved. For the CDR3, the DNA is TGTGCCAGCAGCCAAGTGGTGGCGGCCCAAGAGACCCAGTACTTC. Its protein is CASSQVVAAQETQYF.